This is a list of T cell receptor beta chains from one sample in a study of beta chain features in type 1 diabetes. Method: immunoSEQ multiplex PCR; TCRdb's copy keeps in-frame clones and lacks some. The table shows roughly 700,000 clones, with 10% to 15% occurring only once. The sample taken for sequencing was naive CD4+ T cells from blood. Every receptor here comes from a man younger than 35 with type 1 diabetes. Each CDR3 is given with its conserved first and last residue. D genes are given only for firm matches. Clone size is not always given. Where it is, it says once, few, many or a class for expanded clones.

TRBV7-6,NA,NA,CASSLVAIQPQHF
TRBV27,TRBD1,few,CASSLFFGGQANYGYTF
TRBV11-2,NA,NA,CASSWLAGNTIYF
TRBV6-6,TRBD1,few,CASSYPRQGGLHGYTF
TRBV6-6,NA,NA,CASSYSQSYSNQPQHF
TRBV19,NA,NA,CASSIQGGTEAFF
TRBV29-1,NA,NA,CSVAYSGNTIYF
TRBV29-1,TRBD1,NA,CSVEVLGTGGEGGYTF
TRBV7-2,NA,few,CASSLNRGSKKLFF
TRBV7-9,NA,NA,CASSTRQNTGELFF
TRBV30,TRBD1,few,CAWGTGVNTEAFF
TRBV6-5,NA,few,CASTDPTGDTQYF
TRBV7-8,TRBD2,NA,CASTPGGRRNEQYF
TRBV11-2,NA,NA,CASSLGQHTDTQYF
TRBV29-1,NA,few,CSAFRDSLTEAFF
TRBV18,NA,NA,CASSRAENTEAFF
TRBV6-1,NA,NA,CASSDQGTYEQYF
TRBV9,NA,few,CASSVYTDTQYF
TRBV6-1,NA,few,CASSDQTGQETQYF
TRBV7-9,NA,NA,CASSLMYSGGTDTQYF
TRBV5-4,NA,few,CASSGGPGYGYTF
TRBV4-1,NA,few,CASSPPYQPQHF
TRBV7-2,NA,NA,CASSPRPGGRLDSPLHF
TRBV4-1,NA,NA,CASSQDHYPPSLGFWTDTQYF
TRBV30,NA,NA,CAWLAVAITGELFF
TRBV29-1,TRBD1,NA,CSTGQANYGYTF
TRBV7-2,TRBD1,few,CASSFSDGQGEQYF
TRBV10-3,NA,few,CAISESRSDGIFF
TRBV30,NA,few,CAWSIWGDGGELFF
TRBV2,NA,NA,CASMRSNQPQHF